These 25 T cell receptor beta chains were sequenced from one sample in a study of cytomegalovirus exposure and HLA in healthy donors. PCR primers comprised 60 Vbeta and 13 Jbeta primers. Generated by immunoSEQ multiplex PCR, the TCRdb table keeps only in-frame clones and is missing some. Counted here are 250,000 to 350,000 clones, 86% occurring once; the ten biggest clones make up about 4%. The sequenced sample consisted of PBMCs. The receptors come from a man between 35 and 55 years old in good health and CMV-seropositive.

Concerning this clone: The same CDR3 is also encoded by other DNA sequences in this sample. The chain combines TRBV27 with TRBJ2-7; 11 nucleotides agree with TRBD2. Germline V gene sequence: CDR1 MNHEY, CDR2 SMNVEV (reference sequence). V trimming: 3 bases; J trimming: 4 bases; junction bases outside the gene matches: 2. This CDR3 contains 14 residues. Here the CDR3 reads CASSLVAGGYEQYF. The DNA for the CDR3 is TGTGCCAGCAGTTTGGTAGCGGGAGGGTACGAGCAGTACTTC.

This chain joins TRBV7-9 and TRBJ2-7; 7 bases fit TRBD2. The CDR3 runs to 12 residues. Germline V gives CDR1 SEHNR, CDR2 FQNEAQ (reference sequence). V trimming: 5 bases; J trimming: 5 bases; junction bases outside the gene matches: 3. The CDR3 nucleotides are TGTGCCAGCAGCCGGCTAGCGGACGAGCAGTACTTC. Encoded protein: CASSRLADEQYF. Full variable domain (rest looked up from reference TRBV7-9 and TRBJ2-7): DTGVSQNPRHKITKRGQNVTFRCDPISEHNRLYWYRQTLGQGPEFLTYFQNEAQLEKSRLLSDRFSAERPKGSFSTLEIQRTEQGDSAMYLCASSRLADEQYFGPGTRLTVT.

The rearrangement uses TRBV6-6 and TRBJ2-5; 12 bases fit TRBD1. Germline trimming cut 5 bases from V and 7 bases from J; bases unmatched to any gene: 11. Germline V CDR1 and CDR2: MNHNY, SVGAGI (reference sequence). This CDR3 contains 16 residues. This CDR3 reads CASSQGRDRGHGTQYF. The CDR3 bases are TGTGCCAGCAGTCAGGGCCGGGACAGGGGGCATGGGACCCAGTACTTC.

The chain uses TRBV11-2 and TRBJ2-7; the match to TRBD1 covers 7 bases. The CDR3 totals 12 residues. Germline CDR1 reads SGHAT; CDR2 reads FQNNGV. J gave up 4 bases and V 3 bases, and 0 bases lay outside the gene matches. The CDR3: CASSLTGYEQYF. CDR3 nucleotides: TGTGCCAGCAGCTTGACAGGGTACGAGCAGTACTTC.

The rearrangement links TRBV7-6 to TRBJ2-1; TRBD2 agrees at 9 bases. Looked up from germline, CDR1 is SGHVS and CDR2 is FNYEAQ. The CDR3 is 16 amino acids. V trimming: 5 bases; J trimming: 7 bases; junction bases outside the gene matches: 12. The CDR3 nucleotides read TGTGCCAGCAGCCGAGCGGCGGGAGGGTCGGGGAATGAGCAGTTCTTC. This gives the protein CASSRAAGGSGNEQFF.

The V call is TRBV7-2, the J call TRBJ2-3; D is uncertain. The CDR3 consists of 13 residues. Germline values: CDR1 SGHTA, CDR2 FQGNSA. Trimming pared 1 base from V and 4 bases from J, leaving 6 bases between. The CDR3 reads CASSLVSPDTQYF. CDR3 sequence (DNA): TGTGCCAGCAGCTTAGTATCCCCAGATACGCAGTATTTT.

The CDR3 loop is CASSRSTSGRAGTGELFF. The CDR3 DNA reads as TGCGCCAGCAGCCGATCGACTAGCGGGAGGGCGGGCACCGGGGAGCTGTTTTTT. The chain links TRBV4-1 to TRBJ2-2; 14 bases match TRBD2. CDR3 size: 18 residues. Germline loops: CDR1 MGHRA, CDR2 YSYEKL. Losses at the gene ends were 4 bases for V and 4 bases for J; bases not matched to a gene: 8.

V is TRBV27 and J is TRBJ2-3, with 13 nucleotides matching TRBD2. With V trimmed by 1 base and J by 5 bases, 6 bases remained unmatched. Germline V gives CDR1 MNHEY, CDR2 SMNVEV (reference sequence). The CDR3 runs to 17 residues. The CDR3 DNA sequence: TGTGCCAGCAGTTTATATCGGACTAGCGGGAGTGTAGATACGCAGTATTTT. Translating gives CASSLYRTSGSVDTQYF.

The chain recombines TRBV28 with TRBJ2-7, with 7 bases fitting TRBD2. The CDR3 has 15 residues. J lost 1 base, V lost 4 bases, and 7 bases had no gene match. CDR1 MDHEN and CDR2 SYDVKM come from the germline V gene. CDR3 coding DNA: TGTGCCAGCAGTTCTTGGGGGGGTGGATCCTACGAGCAGTACTTC. It yields the protein CASSSWGGGSYEQYF.

The chain has TRBV27 and TRBJ2-6; 8 bases agree with TRBD1. Germline trimming cut 0 bases from V and 1 base from J; bases unmatched to any gene: 11. This CDR3 spans 20 amino acids. Germline lookup yields CDR1 MNHEY and CDR2 SMNVEV (reference sequence). As DNA, the CDR3 is TGTGCCAGCAGTTTATCCCGGACCCACAGGGGGATGTCTGGGGCCAACGTCCTGACTTTC. It encodes CASSLSRTHRGMSGANVLTF.

The chain joins TRBV9 to TRBJ2-1; unclear D gene. CDR3 size: 13 residues. The germline V and J ends were trimmed by 3 bases and 6 bases, with 10 bases remaining between them. Looked up from germline, CDR1 is SGDLS and CDR2 is YYNGEE. The CDR3 DNA follows: TGTGCCAGCAGCGCTCCCCTGCGCAATGAGCAGTTCTTC. Translation gives CASSAPLRNEQFF.

The chain uses TRBV5-6 and TRBJ2-2; TRBD2 aligns across 9 bases. The CDR3 runs to 18 residues. V lost 4 bases to trimming and J lost 0 bases; unmatched junction nucleotides: 10. Germline V gene data show CDR1 as SGHDT and CDR2 as YYEEEE. CDR3 DNA: TGTGCCAGCAGCGCTCCGGGACTAGCACTAGCGAACACCGGGGAGCTGTTTTTT. It specifies CASSAPGLALANTGELFF. Full variable domain (missing parts from reference TRBV5-6 and TRBJ2-2): DAGVTQSPTHLIKTRGQQVTLRCSPKSGHDTVSWYQQALGQGPQFIFQYYEEEERQRGNFPDRFSGHQFPNYSSELNVNALLLGDSALYLCASSAPGLALANTGELFFGEGSRLTVL.

This clone was seen only once. The chain is built from TRBV7-9 and TRBJ2-7, with 7 bases identical to TRBD1. V lost 5 bases and J lost 5; bases outside the gene matches: 9. Germline CDR1 is SEHNR and CDR2 is FQNEAQ (reference sequence). The CDR3 covers 14 residues. The CDR3 DNA reads TGTGCCAGCAGCCCCGGGACAGTTAAAAACGAGCAGTACTTC. Translated: CASSPGTVKNEQYF. The whole variable domain, remainder taken from reference TRBV7-9 and TRBJ2-7, is DTGVSQNPRHKITKRGQNVTFRCDPISEHNRLYWYRQTLGQGPEFLTYFQNEAQLEKSRLLSDRFSAERPKGSFSTLEIQRTEQGDSAMYLCASSPGTVKNEQYFGPGTRLTVT.

The J gene is TRBJ2-7, the V gene TRBV6-5, with D perhaps matching TRBD2 (6 bases). The CDR3 extends over 15 amino acids. CDR1 and CDR2 from the germline V gene are MNHEY and SVGAGI. The germline V and J ends were trimmed by 8 bases and 2 bases, with 19 bases remaining between them. CDR3 nucleotides: TGTGCCAGCCAACCTTCGGGGACTGGGGCCTACGAGCAGTACTTC. It specifies CASQPSGTGAYEQYF.

V gene TRBV5-4 combines with J gene TRBJ1-6; D not certain. The CDR3 runs 14 residues. Trimming left V 0 bases short and J 8 bases short, with 9 bases between. CDR1 is SGHNT and CDR2 is YYREEE in the germline V gene (reference sequence). The chain's CDR3 is CASSLGYPDSPLHF. The CDR3 DNA reads TGTGCCAGCAGCTTGGGGTACCCGGATTCACCCCTCCACTTT.

The chain joins TRBV29-1 to TRBJ2-5; weak D call: TRBD1 (6 bases). V was clipped by 4 bases and J by 6 bases, with 12 bases between them. Germline CDR1 reads SQVTM; CDR2 reads ANQGSEA. The CDR3 totals 12 residues. DNA for the CDR3: TGCAGCGTTGCGCAGGGGATGCAGACCCAGTACTTC. It is translated as CSVAQGMQTQYF.

This clone was detected once. The gene calls are TRBV7-6 and TRBJ2-7, with unresolved D. This CDR3 contains 12 residues. The V and J ends lost 0 bases and 6 bases respectively, with 6 bases between them. Germline CDR1 is SGHVS and CDR2 is FNYEAQ. The CDR3 sequence: CASSLAAGEQYF. In DNA form, the CDR3 reads TGTGCCAGCAGCTTAGCTGCAGGCGAGCAGTACTTC.

The V gene is TRBV15, the J gene TRBJ2-3, with 9 bases matching TRBD1. V trimming: 1 base; J trimming: 6 bases; junction bases outside the gene matches: 2. Per germline, CDR1 LNHNV and CDR2 YYDKDF (reference sequence). This CDR3 region has 14 residues. The CDR3: CATSRGQGVDTQYF. CDR3 DNA: TGTGCCACCAGCAGAGGACAGGGGGTGGATACGCAGTATTTT.

The chain carries TRBV2 and TRBJ1-1; 7 nucleotides align to TRBD1. This CDR3 has 14 residues. The V segment lost 7 bases and the J segment 4 bases; nucleotides outside the gene matches: 9. Germline V CDR1 and CDR2: SNHLY, FYNNEI. The CDR3 DNA reads as TGTGCCAGCACCTACGACAGGGCCAGCACTGAAGCTTTCTTT. The encoded protein is CASTYDRASTEAFF.

The V and J genes are TRBV7-2 and TRBJ2-3; TRBD2 matches at 9 bases. V shed 5 bases and J 3 bases; nucleotides not matched to a gene: 3. The CDR3 is 14 residues long. The germline V gene has CDR1 SGHTA and CDR2 FQGNSA. The CDR3 spells CASSEGLATDTQYF. DNA of the CDR3: TGTGCCAGCAGCGAGGGACTAGCAACAGATACGCAGTATTTT. The full variable domain, its missing parts supplied by reference TRBV7-2 and TRBJ2-3, is GAGVSQSPSNKVTEKGKDVELRCDPISGHTALYWYRQSLGQGLEFLIYFQGNSAPDKSGLPSDRFSAERTGGSVSTLTIQRTQQEDSAVYLCASSEGLATDTQYFGPGTRLTVL.

The V gene is TRBV7-3, the J gene TRBJ1-5, with 7 bases lining up with TRBD1. Germline CDR1 reads SGHTA; CDR2 reads FQGTGA. J was trimmed by 5 bases and V by 6 bases; bases with no gene match: 10. CDR3 size: 15 residues. The CDR3 spells CASSWDSETYQPQHF. The CDR3 DNA follows: TGTGCCAGCAGTTGGGACAGCGAAACCTATCAGCCCCAGCATTTT.

The chain uses TRBV10-2 and TRBJ2-2; 9 bases align to TRBD1. This CDR3 is 12 amino acids long. From germline, CDR1 is WSHSY and CDR2 SAAADI. The junction had 4 bases not matched to a gene; V was cut back by 11 bases and J by 6 bases. Here the CDR3 DNA reads TGCGCCGGGACAGGGCTCGCCGGGGAGCTGTTTTTT. It translates to CAGTGLAGELFF.

The J gene is TRBJ2-4, the V gene TRBV5-6; 9 bases are shared with TRBD2. The ends lost 4 bases at V and 8 bases at J; junction bases unmatched: 10. The CDR3 length is 15 residues. Germline CDR1 reads SGHDT; CDR2 reads YYEEEE. CDR3 sequence (DNA): TGTGCCAGCAGCCCCATTAGCGGGAGCAGCGACATTCAGTACTTC. Protein sequence: CASSPISGSSDIQYF.

The CDR3 DNA sequence: TGCGCCAGCAGCTCACAGGCTAACTATGGCTACACCTTC. As protein: CASSSQANYGYTF. The chain uses TRBV5-1 and TRBJ1-2, with D maybe TRBD1 (5 bases). CDR1 SGHRS and CDR2 YFSETQ come from the germline V gene. CDR3 size: 13 residues. V lost 3 bases, J lost 0 bases, and 6 bases lay in between. The full variable domain, its missing parts supplied by reference TRBV5-1 and TRBJ1-2, is KAGVTQTPRYLIKTRGQQVTLSCSPISGHRSVSWYQQTPGQGLQFLFEYFSETQRNKGNFPGRFSGRQFSNSRSEMNVSTLELGDSALYLCASSSQANYGYTFGSGTRLTVV.

This chain links TRBV18 with TRBJ2-7; perhaps TRBD1 as D (5 bases). The germline V gene encodes CDR1 KGHSH and CDR2 LQKENI. This CDR3 region has 12 residues. Trimming shortened V by 3 bases and J by 6 bases, and 9 bases separated the two germline ends. CDR3 sequence (DNA): TGTGCCAGCTCACCTCAGGGTCCCGAGCAGTACTTC. It yields the protein CASSPQGPEQYF.